The clone carrying this T cell receptor (beta chain) was seen only a few times. Its cognate antigen is unknown. Trimming stripped 0 bases from V and 5 bases from J, with 14 bases between. The CDR3 contains 16 residues. Germline loops: CDR1 SGHRS, CDR2 YFSETQ. These data originate in a study of T-cell memory formation after mild COVID-19. Findings and limits, study-wide: Clones that contracted from day 15 to 85 had balanced CD4/CD8; later expanders were CD4+ biased.

TCRdb analysed the 5' RACE reads with MiXCR anew, one entry per CDR3 protein. The data contain some 150,000 distinct CDR3 sequences, 19% of them seen just once; the ten biggest clones take up approximately 2.3%. This sequence originates from an adult woman who had mild COVID-19 (a few samples of this study predate the infection). Cell type and time point are not known. The specimen was PBMCs or a T cell subset sorted from them (not recorded which). The J gene is TRBJ2-2, the V gene TRBV5-1, with D hard to call. The CDR3 loop reads CASSLVAERATGELFF. The CDR3 DNA follows: TGCGCCAGCAGCTTGGTCGCCGAAAGGGCGACCGGGGAGCTGTTTTTT.